This T cell receptor beta chain appears in the sequencing data of a study of PD-1 blockade in classical Hodgkin lymphoma. Whole-study results and caveats: Before treatment, TCR diversity in newly diagnosed patients was reportedly lower than in healthy donors.

Described time point: newly diagnosed, previously untreated cHL patient sample. It was PBMCs in newly diagnosed, untreated classical Hodgkin lymphoma that served as comparison. With respect to this clone: The antigen remains unidentified.

This CDR3 comprises 15 residues. The germline gives CDR1 ENHRY, CDR2 SYGVKD. Deletions cut 6 bases from V and 7 bases from J, with 21 bases between. The protocol was immunoSEQ multiplex PCR, while the TCRdb copy is restricted to in-frame clones and leaves out a portion. The repertoire holds about 30,000 clones, with roughly 90% as singletons. The V gene is TRBV10-3, the J gene TRBJ1-2, with D maybe TRBD1 (6 bases). This sequence was found in a human donor with classical Hodgkin lymphoma. Sequenced sample: peripheral blood mononuclear cells (PBMCs). CDR3 coding DNA: TGTGCCATCAGCGCCTGGGGGCCCGGGGGATCTGGCTACACCTTC. This encodes CAISAWGPGGSGYTF.